This entry lists 15 T cell receptor beta chains sequenced from one sample in a study of radiotherapy plus CTLA-4 blockade in lung cancer. The protocol was immunoSEQ multiplex PCR, while the TCRdb copy is restricted to in-frame clones and leaves out a portion. The sample includes 80,000 to 100,000 clones, approximately 78% of them seen just once. The sample here was peripheral blood, taken from a patient treated with radiotherapy plus ipilimumab. These receptors were obtained from a human donor with non-small cell lung cancer who had a partial response to radiotherapy plus ipilimumab.

This clone occurred once. J is TRBJ2-3 and V is TRBV5-5, with 7 bases that match TRBD2. The CDR3 covers 15 residues. Germline CDR1 is SGHKS and CDR2 is YYEKEE (reference sequence). Germline trimming cut 0 bases from V and 2 bases from J; bases unmatched to any gene: 3. The CDR3 DNA follows: TGTGCCAGCAGCTTGGCACTAGCGCACACAGATACGCAGTATTTT. This sequence encodes CASSLALAHTDTQYF.

The chain employs TRBV18 and TRBJ2-4; TRBD2 aligns across 16 bases. The ends lost 3 bases at V and 7 bases at J; junction bases unmatched: 6. CDR1 is KGHSH, CDR2 LQKENI, per germline. The CDR3 is 17 amino acids. CDR3 coding DNA: TGTGCCAGCTCACCTCCGGGACTAGCGGGAGGGAGTAACATTCAGTACTTC. It yields the protein CASSPPGLAGGSNIQYF.

The chain recombines TRBV13 with TRBJ2-7; the match to TRBD1 covers 9 bases. Germline V gene sequence: CDR1 PRHDT, CDR2 FYEKMQ (reference sequence). The CDR3 contains 15 residues. V shed 2 bases and J 2 bases; nucleotides not matched to a gene: 4. CDR3 loop: CASSLTGQGTYEQYF. As DNA, the CDR3 is TGTGCCAGCAGCTTAACGGGACAGGGCACCTACGAGCAGTACTTC.

The V call is TRBV5-1, the J call TRBJ1-5; 9 bases match TRBD1. Trimming took 4 bases from V and 7 from J; bases not matched to a gene: 6. The CDR3 has 14 amino acids. The germline CDR1 and CDR2 sequences are SGHRS and YFSETQ. The CDR3 protein is CASSTGQGDQPQHF. The CDR3 DNA sequence: TGCGCCAGCAGCACGGGACAGGGCGACCAGCCCCAGCATTTT. Supplemented by reference TRBV5-1 and TRBJ1-5, the full variable domain reads KAGVTQTPRYLIKTRGQQVTLSCSPISGHRSVSWYQQTPGQGLQFLFEYFSETQRNKGNFPGRFSGRQFSNSRSEMNVSTLELGDSALYLCASSTGQGDQPQHFGDGTRLSIL.

Notes on this clone: This specimen includes other DNA sequences encoding the same CDR3. The chain couples TRBV9 to TRBJ2-5; 9 nucleotides align to TRBD1. Germline lookup yields CDR1 SGDLS and CDR2 YYNGEE. The trim removed 2 bases at V and 3 bases at J, leaving 5 bases unmatched. The CDR3 is 15 amino acids. The CDR3 loop reads CASSVSGQGKETQYF. The CDR3 bases are TGTGCCAGCAGCGTTTCGGGACAGGGAAAAGAGACCCAGTACTTC.

This clone was seen a few times. The chain carries TRBV7-3 and TRBJ1-2; D is uncertain. V lost 6 bases and J 4 bases, leaving 15 bases between the germline ends. This CDR3 contains 14 residues. In germline, CDR1 is SGHTA, CDR2 FQGTGA. Written as DNA, the CDR3 is TGTGCCAGCAGTCCCGGCAGCGACCCCTATGGCTACACCTTC. Encoded protein: CASSPGSDPYGYTF.

This sequence joins TRBV5-4 and TRBJ2-1; 8 positions match TRBD2. Trimming at V came to 3 bases and at J to 4 bases, leaving 6 bases not matched to a gene. The germline CDR1 and CDR2 sequences are SGHNT and YYREEE (reference sequence). There are 15 residues in the CDR3. The CDR3 reads CASSWGQREYNEQFF. The CDR3 DNA reads as TGTGCCAGCAGCTGGGGGCAGCGGGAGTACAATGAGCAGTTCTTC.

The V gene is TRBV5-5, the J gene TRBJ2-1; TRBD2 matches at 7 bases. Germline CDR1 reads SGHKS; CDR2 reads YYEKEE (reference sequence). V lost 0 bases to trimming and J lost 12 bases; unmatched junction nucleotides: 27. There are 20 residues in the CDR3. The CDR3 reads CASSLDGGLFLPQEVRPQFF. CDR3 DNA sequence: TGTGCCAGCAGCTTGGATGGGGGACTATTCCTCCCCCAGGAAGTTAGACCGCAGTTCTTC.

The chain employs TRBV30 and TRBJ1-6, with 7 bases lining up with TRBD1. Germline-derived CDR1 and CDR2 are GTSNPN and SVGIG (reference sequence). Losses at the gene ends were 5 bases for V and 10 bases for J; bases not matched to a gene: 8. CDR3 length: 13 amino acids. The CDR3 sequence is CAWGEGGRSPLHF. The DNA of the CDR3 is TGTGCCTGGGGGGAAGGGGGCAGATCACCCCTCCACTTT.

The chain combines TRBV5-6 with TRBJ2-7; 9 nucleotides line up with TRBD2. Germline CDR1 is SGHDT and CDR2 is YYEEEE. The CDR3 is 16 residues long. Trimming removed 4 bases from V and 2 bases from J; junction bases left unmatched: 10. The CDR3 DNA is TGTGCCAGCAGCCCTAGTGGACTAGCGCCGACCTACGAGCAGTACTTC. It codes for CASSPSGLAPTYEQYF.

The V call is TRBV7-8, the J call TRBJ1-3, with 11 bases fitting TRBD1. V dropped 2 bases and J dropped 0; count of bases not matched to a gene: 12. Per the germline V gene, CDR1 is SGHVS and CDR2 is FQNEAQ. The CDR3 is 20 amino acids. CDR3 sequence (DNA): TGTGCCAGCAGCTTATTAATCGGACAGGGGGCCTTGAGCTCTGGAAACACCATATATTTT. It translates to CASSLLIGQGALSSGNTIYF.

The chain uses TRBV6-1 and TRBJ2-7; D may be TRBD2 (5 bases). Trimming shortened V by 4 bases and J by 0 bases, and 13 bases separated the two germline ends. CDR1 and CDR2 (germline): MNHNS, SASEGT. The CDR3 has 15 residues. This chain's CDR3 is CASSAAPSNSYEQYF. The CDR3 DNA is TGTGCCAGCAGTGCCGCCCCTAGCAACTCCTACGAGCAGTACTTC.

The V gene is TRBV5-1, the J gene TRBJ2-1, with 8 bases aligning to TRBD1. The ends lost 4 bases at V and 5 bases at J; junction bases unmatched: 8. The CDR3 is made up of 15 amino acids. CDR1 and CDR2 (germline): SGHRS, YFSETQ. As DNA, the CDR3 is TGCGCCAGCAGCGAAAGACAGGGGAGAAACAATGAGCAGTTCTTC. It yields the protein CASSERQGRNNEQFF.

J is TRBJ1-1 and V is TRBV19; D may be TRBD1 (6 bases). The germline V gene has CDR1 LNHDA and CDR2 SQIVND (reference sequence). Between the trimmed V and J ends, which lost 5 bases and 0 bases, there was a span of 16 bases. There are 16 residues in the CDR3. In DNA, the CDR3 is TGTGCCAGTAGTCCTGGACAGAGAAAAATGAACACTGAAGCTTTCTTT. Its translation is CASSPGQRKMNTEAFF.

This chain connects TRBV15 to TRBJ2-7; 13 bases align to TRBD2. Germline loops: CDR1 LNHNV, CDR2 YYDKDF (reference sequence). J lost 6 bases, V lost 3 bases, and 8 bases had no gene match. This CDR3 is built from 16 residues. The chain's CDR3 is CATSRVRTSGSGEQYF. CDR3 coding DNA: TGTGCCACCAGCAGGGTAAGGACTAGCGGGAGCGGCGAGCAGTACTTC.